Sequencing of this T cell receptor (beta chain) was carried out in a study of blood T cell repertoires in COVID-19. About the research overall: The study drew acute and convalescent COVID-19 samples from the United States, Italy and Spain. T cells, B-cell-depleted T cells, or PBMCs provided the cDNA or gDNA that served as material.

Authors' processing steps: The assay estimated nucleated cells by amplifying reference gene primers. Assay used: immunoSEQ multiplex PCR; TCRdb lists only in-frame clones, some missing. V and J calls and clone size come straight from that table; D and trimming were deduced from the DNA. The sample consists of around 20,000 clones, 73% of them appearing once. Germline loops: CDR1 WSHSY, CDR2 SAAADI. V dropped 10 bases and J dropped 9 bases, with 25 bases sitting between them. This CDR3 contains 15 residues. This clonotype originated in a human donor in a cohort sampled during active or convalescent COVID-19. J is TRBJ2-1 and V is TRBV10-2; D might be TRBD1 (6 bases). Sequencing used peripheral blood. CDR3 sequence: CATRRDAGQSPEQFF. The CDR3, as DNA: TGCGCCACCCGAAGAGACGCCGGACAGTCGCCTGAGCAGTTCTTC.